Listed here are 3 T cell receptor beta chains from one sample, sequenced in a study of cytomegalovirus exposure and HLA in healthy donors. The PCR employed 60 Vbeta primers together with 13 Jbeta primers. The data were produced by immunoSEQ multiplex PCR, yet TCRdb's version contains in-frame clones alone and is incomplete. The sample lists about 40,000 clones; 66% were seen once. Material for sequencing was PBMCs. These receptors came from a man aged 45-65 years in good health and CMV-seropositive.

The CDR3 region has the DNA TGTGCCAGCAGCTCGACTAGCGGTCGTTACGAGCAGTACTTC. Protein product: CASSSTSGRYEQYF. This sequence joins TRBV7-2 and TRBJ2-7; TRBD2 matches at 9 bases. V was pared by 4 bases and J by 4 bases, with 5 bases of the junction left unmatched. The CDR3 contains 14 residues. Germline V gene sequence: CDR1 SGHTA, CDR2 FQGNSA.

This CDR3 reads CASRDGQRGDEQYF. CDR3 in DNA: TGTGCCAGCAGGGATGGTCAGCGGGGGGACGAGCAGTACTTC. The V call is TRBV28, the J call TRBJ2-7, with TRBD2 matching 9 bases. The CDR3 covers 14 residues. After removal of 6 bases from V and 5 bases from J, the junction contained 8 bases not matched to a gene. Germline V gene sequence: CDR1 MDHEN, CDR2 SYDVKM.

This clone occurred once. This chain links TRBV28 with TRBJ1-6, with 7 bases that match TRBD1. The CDR3 sequence is 15 residues long. Germline loops: CDR1 MDHEN, CDR2 SYDVKM. J was trimmed by 10 bases and V by 2 bases; bases with no gene match: 8. The CDR3 spells CASSLMGQFGSPLHF. The DNA for the CDR3 is TGTGCCAGCAGTTTAATGGGACAGTTTGGCTCACCCCTCCACTTT.